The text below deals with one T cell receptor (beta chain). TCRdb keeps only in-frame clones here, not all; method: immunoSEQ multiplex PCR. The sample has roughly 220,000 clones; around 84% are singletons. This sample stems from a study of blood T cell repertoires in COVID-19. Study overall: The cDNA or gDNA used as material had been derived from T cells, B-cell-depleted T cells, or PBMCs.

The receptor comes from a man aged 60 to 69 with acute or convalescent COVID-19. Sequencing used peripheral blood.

The CDR3 sequence is CASSPRVSGKGYNEQFF. CDR3 sequence (DNA): TGTGCCAGCTCACCACGGGTCTCAGGGAAGGGTTACAATGAGCAGTTCTTC. V usage is TRBV18 and J usage is TRBJ2-1; a weak D match, TRBD1 (5 bases). Deletions cut 1 base from V and 4 bases from J, with 17 bases between. CDR1 is KGHSH and CDR2 is LQKENI in the germline V gene. The CDR3 length is 17 residues.